This T cell receptor beta chain originates from a study of cytomegalovirus exposure and HLA in healthy donors. A remark on this clone: Its antigen remains unknown.

Notes on the study in general: 164 TCR beta chains were listed as cytomegalovirus-associated.

The PCR contained 60 Vbeta and 13 Jbeta primers. Assay used: immunoSEQ multiplex PCR; TCRdb lists only in-frame clones, some missing. The repertoire includes 150,000 to 200,000 clones, around 80% of them detected once, and 4.4% sits in the top ten. The sequenced sample was PBMCs. This sequence was found in a woman younger than 45 in good health and CMV-seropositive.

The DNA of the CDR3 is TGTGCCAGTAGTCTAAGCTCCGGCACTGAAGCTTTCTTT. As protein: CASSLSSGTEAFF. This chain links TRBV19 with TRBJ1-1; no reliable D call. CDR3 length equals 13 residues. The V end lost 5 bases, the J end lost 4 bases, and 11 bases lay between the germline ends. Germline CDR1 is LNHDA and CDR2 is SQIVND (reference sequence).